One and the same sample provided the 18 T cell receptor beta chains below, sequenced in a study of T cells in Graves' hyperthyroidism and ophthalmopathy. Amplified TCR beta CDR3 regions came from RNA transcripts. Researchers ran a first-round RT-PCR on the TCR CDR3 using the HTBI primer set. TCRdb analysed the multiplex PCR reads with MiXCR anew, one entry per CDR3 protein. Seen here are approximately 400,000 distinct CDR3 sequences, approximately 17% observed once, and the top ten hold 40%. The sequenced sample consisted of blood. The receptor source for this set is a man aged 18 to 29 with Graves' ophthalmopathy.

V and J are TRBV7-9 and TRBJ1-6, with 7 bases that match TRBD1. The CDR3 consists of 16 residues. Unmatched junction bases numbered 13, after V lost 7 bases and J lost 7 bases. Germline V gene data show CDR1 as SEHNR and CDR2 as FQNEAQ (reference sequence). The CDR3 is CASTDTSGTDNSPLHF. In DNA form, the CDR3 reads TGTGCCAGCACGGATACTTCGGGGACAGACAATTCACCCCTCCACTTT.

This clonotype has at least ten counts. V and J are TRBV20-1 and TRBJ2-5; TRBD2 aligns across 8 bases. The germline V gene has CDR1 DFQATT and CDR2 SNEGSKA (reference sequence). The CDR3 runs 12 residues. V gave up 6 bases and J gave up 5 bases; unmatched junction bases: 5. This chain's CDR3 is CSAAGGRETQYF. The CDR3 DNA follows: TGCAGTGCGGCGGGGGGAAGGGAGACCCAGTACTTC.

The chain recombines TRBV12-3 or TRBV12-4 with TRBJ1-4; D gene uncertain. The CDR3 spans 12 residues. Trimming stripped 6 bases from V and 3 bases from J, with 5 bases between. The CDR3 loop reads CASRGPNEKLFF. Written as DNA, the CDR3 is TGTGCCAGCAGGGGCCCTAATGAAAAACTGTTTTTT.

This clonotype appeared many times. The chain couples TRBV5-1 to TRBJ1-1; D gene unclear. Trimming stripped 3 bases from V and 1 base from J, with 13 bases between. The CDR3 extends over 15 amino acids. Germline V gene lookup returns CDR1 SGHRS and CDR2 YFSETQ. This chain's CDR3 is CASSSFSGSNTEAFF. CDR3 bases: TGCGCCAGCAGCTCGTTCTCTGGGTCGAACACTGAAGCTTTCTTT.

This clonotype was observed many times. The V and J genes are TRBV6-1 and TRBJ1-5; 10 nucleotides line up with TRBD1. The junction had 7 bases not matched to a gene; V was cut back by 3 bases and J by 2 bases. The CDR3 length is 17 residues. Germline CDR1 MNHNS, CDR2 SASEGT. The CDR3 coding sequence is TGTGCCAGCAGTGAGGCGGACAGGGGGGACCGCAATCAGCCCCAGCATTTT. As protein: CASSEADRGDRNQPQHF.

This clonotype appeared a few times. The chain has TRBV3-1 and TRBJ2-2; no definite D call. Germline loops: CDR1 LGHDT, CDR2 YNNKEL (reference sequence). V shed 10 bases and J shed 5 bases, with 8 bases lying between them. This CDR3 region has 11 residues. CDR3: CATASTGELFF. The CDR3 DNA reads as TGTGCCACCGCCAGTACCGGGGAGCTGTTTTTT.

J is TRBJ2-1 and V is TRBV25-1; 12 bases are shared with TRBD2. J gave up 1 base and V 4 bases, and 5 bases lay outside the gene matches. Germline-derived CDR1 and CDR2 are MGHDK and SYGVNS. This CDR3 has 17 amino acids. Written as DNA, the CDR3 is TGTGCCAGCAGTGGATCTAGCGGGGGGGCGTCCTACAATGAGCAGTTCTTC. It yields the protein CASSGSSGGASYNEQFF.

This clonotype has more than one count but fewer than ten. The rearrangement joins TRBV24-1 to TRBJ2-5; TRBD1 is a possible D gene (6 bases). Trimming shortened V by 4 bases and J by 5 bases, and 16 bases separated the two germline ends. CDR1 and CDR2 (germline): KGHDR, SFDVKD. CDR3 length equals 15 residues. CDR3 protein: CATSETSRGYETQYF. CDR3 bases: TGTGCCACCAGTGAAACAAGCAGGGGTTACGAGACCCAGTACTTC.

This clonotype occurred a few times. The rearrangement links TRBV20-1 to TRBJ2-1, with D hard to call. The CDR3 has 13 amino acids. Germline CDR1 DFQATT, CDR2 SNEGSKA (reference sequence). V lost 1 base, J lost 8 bases, and 12 bases lay in between. CDR3 in amino acids: CSARGREYDEQFF. The CDR3 DNA sequence: TGCAGTGCTAGAGGAAGAGAGTACGATGAGCAGTTCTTC.

This clonotype has at least ten counts. V usage is TRBV7-2 and J usage is TRBJ1-6, with D unresolved. The CDR3 spans 15 residues. CDR1 and CDR2 from the germline V gene are SGHTA and FQGNSA. Trimming pared 1 base from V and 9 bases from J, leaving 13 bases between. CDR3 region: CASSLGPWAPSPLHF. CDR3 bases: TGTGCCAGCAGCTTAGGGCCGTGGGCTCCTTCACCCCTCCACTTT.

The CDR3 DNA follows: TGTGCCAGCAAGTGGATGAACACTGAAGCTTTCTTT. Amino acid sequence: CASKWMNTEAFF. The chain couples TRBV12-3 or TRBV12-4 to TRBJ1-1, with D hard to call. V was trimmed by 7 bases and J by 0 bases, leaving 6 bases between them. This CDR3 has 12 residues.

This clonotype appeared many times. V usage is TRBV9 and J usage is TRBJ1-1; 7 bases line up with TRBD1. V dropped 4 bases and J dropped 1; count of bases not matched to a gene: 16. Germline CDR1 and CDR2: SGDLS and YYNGEE. CDR3 length: 18 amino acids. The CDR3 region is CASSLTDRSQGTNTEAFF. The CDR3 coding sequence is TGTGCCAGCAGCCTTACGGACAGGAGTCAAGGGACGAACACTGAAGCTTTCTTT.

The V gene is TRBV20-1, the J gene TRBJ1-4, with a tentative D call TRBD1 (6 bases). V lost 5 bases, J lost 6 bases, and 13 bases lay in between. The CDR3 is made up of 13 amino acids. CDR1 and CDR2 from the germline V gene are DFQATT and SNEGSKA (reference sequence). CDR3 amino acids: CSAWEDSYEKLFF. The CDR3 region has the DNA TGCAGTGCTTGGGAGGACAGCTATGAAAAACTGTTTTTT.

This clonotype turned up a few times. This sequence joins TRBV11-3 and TRBJ2-1; 8 bases agree with TRBD1. The CDR3 is 15 residues long. The germline gives CDR1 SGHNT, CDR2 YENEEA. Trimming cost V 1 base and J 5 bases; bases outside gene matches: 4. This CDR3 reads CASSLGQGADNEQFF. The CDR3 coding sequence is TGTGCCAGCAGCTTAGGGCAGGGGGCGGACAATGAGCAGTTCTTC.

The table lists this clonotype with many counts. The V and J genes are TRBV28 and TRBJ2-3, with TRBD1 matching over 7 bases. Germline V CDR1 and CDR2: MDHEN, SYDVKM. The length of the CDR3 is 14 residues. Trimming cost V 4 bases and J 3 bases; bases outside gene matches: 4. The CDR3 sequence is CASSWAGGTDTQYF. The CDR3 nucleotides read TGTGCCAGCAGTTGGGCAGGGGGTACAGATACGCAGTATTTT.

This clonotype was recorded at least ten times. The chain has TRBV27 and TRBJ2-7; weak D call: TRBD1 (6 bases). There are 13 residues in the CDR3. Trimming shortened V by 5 bases and J by 1 base, and 9 bases separated the two germline ends. Looked up from germline, CDR1 is MNHEY and CDR2 is SMNVEV (reference sequence). The CDR3 reads CASSVTGSYEQYF. The CDR3 nucleotides are TGTGCCAGCAGTGTCACAGGGTCCTACGAGCAGTACTTC.

There are many counts of this clonotype. CDR3 region: CASSSQETDYEQYF. CDR3 DNA sequence: TGCGCCAGCAGCTCTCAGGAGACTGACTACGAGCAGTACTTC. The rearrangement uses TRBV5-1 and TRBJ2-7, with no clear D. This CDR3 is 14 amino acids long. Germline V gene data show CDR1 as SGHRS and CDR2 as YFSETQ. V dropped 3 bases and J dropped 3 bases, with 13 bases sitting between them.

The CDR3 sequence is CASSYGSGSEQYF. The CDR3 nucleotides read TGTGCCAGCAGTTATGGTTCAGGCAGCGAGCAGTACTTC. The chain employs TRBV6-1 and TRBJ2-7; D gene unclear. Trimming pared 5 bases from V and 6 bases from J, leaving 14 bases between. The germline V gene has CDR1 MNHNS and CDR2 SASEGT. The CDR3 totals 13 residues.